The 30 T cell receptor beta chains reported below all come from one sample, sequenced in a study of blood T cells in healthy people across ages (dated by TCRdb to the mid-2010s). The library was built by means of 5' RACE. The sequencer listed for this sample is Illumina HiSeq 2500. A second about 7 to 11 cycle PCR used a sample-barcoded 5' primer and a J-beta primer mix. TCRdb took the public reads, trimmed them with fastp at Q25, ran MiXCR for clone calling and kept in-frame beta chains. Under each unique CDR3 protein, matching rows form one entry showing the most common genes and DNA. For this sample the table gives approximately 1.5 million distinct CDR3 sequences, of which roughly 43% were detected only once. The top ten hold about 3.8% of the sample. The sequenced sample was blood. Receptors originate from a young woman in good health.

J is TRBJ2-1 and V is TRBV20-1, with TRBD2 matching 9 bases. The CDR3 runs 15 residues. V trimming: 3 bases; J trimming: 3 bases; junction bases outside the gene matches: 6. CDR1 and CDR2 (germline): DFQATT, SNEGSKA (reference sequence). This chain's CDR3 is CSARTSGGRYNEQFF. CDR3 sequence (DNA): TGCAGTGCTAGGACTAGCGGAGGCCGCTACAATGAGCAGTTCTTC.

In its sample, this clonotype was seen a few times. V is TRBV25-1 and J is TRBJ1-2; 7 bases agree with TRBD1. CDR3 length: 16 residues. Germline V gives CDR1 MGHDK, CDR2 SYGVNS. V dropped 3 bases and J dropped 4; count of bases not matched to a gene: 11. The CDR3, as DNA: TGTGCCAGCAGTGACCGGTCAGGGGGGTCCGGCTATGGCTACACCTTC. Its protein is CASSDRSGGSGYGYTF.

Note on this clonotype: A much larger clone lies one base from this, so it may be a read error. The rearrangement links TRBV12-3 or TRBV12-4 to TRBJ1-2; D may be TRBD1 (5 bases). This CDR3 region has 13 residues. CDR3 nucleotide sequence: TGTGCCAGCAGTTTCAGGGCTAACTATAGCTACACCTTC. This encodes CASSFRANYSYTF.

The V and J genes are TRBV10-3 and TRBJ2-3; the match to TRBD2 covers 9 bases. The V gene's germline CDR1 is ENHRY and CDR2 SYGVKD. J lost 8 bases, V lost 3 bases, and 6 bases had no gene match. This CDR3 contains 14 residues. This CDR3 reads CAISEVAGAGTQYF. The CDR3 bases are TGTGCCATCAGTGAAGTAGCGGGAGCCGGTACGCAGTATTTT.

The chain combines TRBV20-1 with TRBJ2-4; 10 bases line up with TRBD2. V shed 5 bases and J 0 bases; nucleotides not matched to a gene: 10. This CDR3 has 17 amino acids. CDR1 is DFQATT and CDR2 is SNEGSKA in the germline V gene (reference sequence). The CDR3 reads CSAGLGLAALAKNIQYF. The CDR3 nucleotides read TGCAGTGCTGGACTAGGACTAGCGGCTCTAGCCAAAAACATTCAGTACTTC.

The chain links TRBV11-2 to TRBJ2-7; TRBD1 agrees at 7 bases. CDR1 SGHAT and CDR2 FQNNGV come from the germline V gene. This CDR3 spans 15 amino acids. Trimming took 5 bases from V and 9 from J; bases not matched to a gene: 16. Here the CDR3 DNA reads TGTGCCAGCAGCCGAGCCCGGGACAGCGTCTTCGGGCAGTACTTC. This codes for CASSRARDSVFGQYF.

This clonotype was detected a few times. The chain couples TRBV12-3 or TRBV12-4 to TRBJ1-1; tentatively, D is TRBD1 (6 bases). V lost 4 bases and J 4 bases, leaving 13 bases between the germline ends. This CDR3 region has 14 residues. This CDR3 is CASSSGQFLTEAFF. The CDR3 nucleotides are TGTGCCAGCAGTTCCGGACAGTTCCTCACTGAAGCTTTCTTT.

V gene TRBV2 combines with J gene TRBJ1-1; TRBD1 might be the D (5 bases). Germline lookup yields CDR1 SNHLY and CDR2 FYNNEI. Trimming stripped 5 bases from V and 6 bases from J, with 16 bases between. The CDR3 loop spans 14 amino acids. The CDR3 nucleotides are TGTGCCAGCAGTAAGACAGCATCCGTCCCTGAAGCTTTCTTT. Its protein product is CASSKTASVPEAFF.

The rearrangement links TRBV7-9 to TRBJ1-2, with unresolved D. The CDR3 length is 15 residues. V lost 0 bases, J lost 5 bases, and 13 bases lay in between. Germline lookup yields CDR1 SEHNR and CDR2 FQNEAQ (reference sequence). The CDR3 loop reads CASSLAMPPPYGYTF. CDR3 coding DNA: TGTGCCAGCAGCTTAGCTATGCCTCCTCCTTATGGCTACACCTTC.

V usage is TRBV2 and J usage is TRBJ1-2; D possibly corresponds to TRBD1 (5 bases). The V end was cut by 9 bases, the J end by 1 base, with 12 bases between. The V gene's germline CDR1 is SNHLY and CDR2 FYNNEI. CDR3 length equals 13 residues. The CDR3 loop reads CARRDRDNYGYTF. The CDR3 DNA is TGTGCCAGAAGGGACCGCGATAACTATGGCTACACCTTC.

The chain links TRBV6-2 or TRBV6-3 to TRBJ2-7; either TRBD1 or TRBD2 may supply D (5 bases each). CDR3 length equals 16 residues. The ends were cut back, 6 bases at V and 4 bases at J, with 22 bases in the middle. The germline gives CDR1 MNHEY, CDR2 SVGEGT. Here the CDR3 DNA reads TGTGCCAGCAGAGATCTCGGGACGGCAGAGCTTTACGAGCAGTACTTC. Amino acids: CASRDLGTAELYEQYF.

This clonotype was counted between two and nine times. V gene TRBV7-9 combines with J gene TRBJ2-1; 8 nucleotides line up with TRBD2. V lost 4 bases, J lost 3 bases, and 5 bases stayed unmatched. The CDR3 runs to 15 residues. Germline CDR1 reads SEHNR; CDR2 reads FQNEAQ (reference sequence). CDR3 in DNA: TGTGCCAGCAGCTGGACTAGCACGTACTACAATGAGCAGTTCTTC. Its protein is CASSWTSTYYNEQFF.

This clonotype has just a few counts. Here the CDR3 reads CSASLSVYQAKNIQYF. CDR3 DNA sequence: TGCAGTGCTAGTTTGTCTGTTTACCAAGCCAAAAACATTCAGTACTTC. V usage is TRBV20-1 and J usage is TRBJ2-4; no clear D. The V gene's germline CDR1 is DFQATT and CDR2 SNEGSKA (reference sequence). This CDR3 region has 16 residues. V was trimmed by 3 bases and J by 0 bases, leaving 15 bases between them.

This clonotype has a handful of counts. CDR3 bases: TGCAGTGCCAAGCCCTTCTTGAGCGGGAGCCACAATGAGCAGTTCTTC. Translation: CSAKPFLSGSHNEQFF. This sequence joins TRBV20-1 and TRBJ2-1, with 8 positions matching TRBD2. Trimming cost V 6 bases and J 5 bases; bases outside gene matches: 15. The CDR3 runs to 16 residues. Germline CDR1 and CDR2: DFQATT and SNEGSKA (reference sequence).

This clonotype was found a few times. The J gene is TRBJ2-5, the V gene TRBV4-3; possible D gene TRBD2, 6 bases. Germline V gene sequence: CDR1 LGHNA, CDR2 YSLEER. The CDR3 loop spans 21 amino acids. V lost 0 bases and J 0 bases, leaving 26 bases between the germline ends. CDR3 coding DNA: TGCGCCAGCAGCCAAGATTTCGAGACTAGTCGTGTAGTCCCGTACCAAGAGACCCAGTACTTC. This gives the protein CASSQDFETSRVVPYQETQYF.

The V and J genes are TRBV20-1 and TRBJ2-1; 8 bases are a match to TRBD1. This CDR3 spans 14 amino acids. V lost 3 bases, J lost 10 bases, and 11 bases stayed unmatched. Germline CDR1 and CDR2: DFQATT and SNEGSKA (reference sequence). The CDR3 protein is CSASGDRGPGEQFF. The CDR3 DNA sequence: TGCAGTGCTAGTGGTGACAGGGGCCCCGGAGAGCAGTTCTTC.

The V gene is TRBV6-2 or TRBV6-3, the J gene TRBJ2-1; 14 nucleotides agree with TRBD2. V dropped 4 bases and J dropped 0; count of bases not matched to a gene: 8. Looked up from germline, CDR1 is MNHEY and CDR2 is SVGEGT. The CDR3 has 19 residues. The CDR3 reads CASSSFGLAGGRSYNEQFF. In DNA form, the CDR3 reads TGTGCCAGCAGTTCCTTTGGACTAGCGGGGGGCCGCTCCTACAATGAGCAGTTCTTC.

This rearrangement joins TRBV21-1 to TRBJ1-2. TRBV21-1 is tagged as a pseudogene. This CDR3 is built from 10 residues. The CDR3 sequence is CASSSRRYTF. CDR3 in DNA: TGTGCCAGCAGCAGCCGACGCTACACCTTC.

The chain carries TRBV27 and TRBJ2-4; 9 positions match TRBD2. The closer fit of TRBJ2-7 to the DNA end suggests the J call may be wrong. Germline V gene sequence: CDR1 MNHEY, CDR2 SMNVEV (reference sequence). The CDR3 consists of 15 residues. CDR3 sequence (DNA): TGTGCCAGCAGTTACGCGGGAGGGCCGATTTACGAGCAGTACTTC. Encoded protein: CASSYAGGPIYEQYF.

In its sample, this clonotype was seen a few times. The chain carries TRBV9 and TRBJ1-2; D possibly corresponds to TRBD1 (5 bases). Trimming took 0 bases from V and 4 from J, leaving 10 bases between them. Germline V gene lookup returns CDR1 SGDLS and CDR2 YYNGEE. CDR3 size: 14 residues. In DNA, the CDR3 is TGTGCCAGCAGCGTAGGGGGCGGAACCTATGGCTACACCTTC. This translates into CASSVGGGTYGYTF.

This sequence joins TRBV24-1 and TRBJ2-6; 12 nucleotides align to TRBD1. Germline V gene sequence: CDR1 KGHDR, CDR2 SFDVKD. After removal of 2 bases from V and 0 bases from J, the junction contained 7 bases not matched to a gene. CDR3 length: 20 amino acids. Here the CDR3 reads CATSDSLGQGARSGANVLTF. The DNA for the CDR3 is TGTGCCACCAGTGATTCATTGGGACAGGGGGCCCGCTCTGGGGCCAACGTCCTGACTTTC.

The V call is TRBV6-5, the J call TRBJ1-6, with 7 bases that match TRBD1. The CDR3 sequence is 16 residues long. The germline CDR1 and CDR2 sequences are MNHEY and SVGAGI. Trimming cost V 3 bases and J 8 bases; bases outside gene matches: 10. CDR3 coding DNA: TGTGCCAGCAGTTATCGTGCAGGGGGAATTGATTCACCCCTCCACTTT. Translating gives CASSYRAGGIDSPLHF.

The V call is TRBV7-2, the J call TRBJ2-1, with 9 positions matching TRBD1. The CDR3 sequence is 16 residues long. After removal of 1 base from V and 7 bases from J, the junction contained 8 bases not matched to a gene. Germline CDR1 reads SGHTA; CDR2 reads FQGNSA. The CDR3 nucleotides are TGTGCCAGCAGCTTAGGAGGAGGACAGGGGAGGAATGAGCAGTTCTTC. Its translation: CASSLGGGQGRNEQFF.

Only a few counts were recorded for this clonotype. The gene calls are TRBV18 and TRBJ2-1; 8 bases map to TRBD2. Germline loops: CDR1 KGHSH, CDR2 LQKENI. Trimming removed 6 bases from V and 2 bases from J; junction bases left unmatched: 3. This CDR3 region has 14 residues. This chain's CDR3 is CASSGTRTYNEQFF. CDR3 coding DNA: TGTGCCAGCTCCGGGACTAGAACCTACAATGAGCAGTTCTTC.

This clonotype was found a few times. V usage is TRBV30 and J usage is TRBJ2-5; D is unclear. Germline V CDR1 and CDR2: GTSNPN, SVGIG (reference sequence). Trimming removed 0 bases at V and 0 bases at J, with 11 bases between. The CDR3 totals 15 residues. CDR3 protein: CAWSVLGSYQETQYF. In DNA form, the CDR3 reads TGTGCCTGGAGTGTACTCGGTTCTTACCAAGAGACCCAGTACTTC.

Worth noting for this clonotype: A junction boundary mismatches the germline segment, possibly from a read error. The chain links TRBV9 to TRBJ1-2; 8 positions agree with TRBD1. Germline V CDR1 and CDR2: SGDLS, YYNGEE. There are 18 residues in the CDR3. CDR3 nucleotides: TGTGCCAGCAGCGTGGGAAACAGTCCGGGACAGGCCCTCTATTGCTACACCTTC. This encodes CASSVGNSPGQALYCYTF.

The chain couples TRBV25-1 to TRBJ1-2; D gene ambiguous. The CDR3 contains 12 residues. The germline V gene has CDR1 MGHDK and CDR2 SYGVNS. The V end lost 10 bases, the J end lost 1 base, and 10 bases lay between the germline ends. CDR3 region: CATTKGNYGYTF. The CDR3 DNA follows: TGTGCCACCACAAAGGGTAACTATGGCTACACCTTC.

This clonotype was detected a few times. The gene calls are TRBV18 and TRBJ2-6; the D gene is possibly TRBD1 (5 bases). Trimming took off 8 bases at V and 0 bases at J, with 8 bases between the two ends. The CDR3 has 14 amino acids. Germline V CDR1 and CDR2: KGHSH, LQKENI. The CDR3 is CASPGNSGANVLTF. The CDR3 DNA is TGTGCCAGCCCAGGGAACTCTGGGGCCAACGTCCTGACTTTC. The variable domain in full, completed from reference TRBV18 and TRBJ2-6, reads NAGVMQNPRHLVRRRGQEARLRCSPMKGHSHVYWYRQLPEEGLKFMVYLQKENIIDESGMPKERFSAEFPKEGPSILRIQQVVRGDSAAYFCASPGNSGANVLTFGAGSRLTVL.

This clonotype came up a few times. The CDR3 DNA reads as TGTGCCAGCAGTGAGGAACTAAACACTGAAGCTTTCTTT. It specifies CASSEELNTEAFF. The chain employs TRBV2 and TRBJ1-1; unclear D gene. The length of the CDR3 is 13 residues. In germline, CDR1 is SNHLY, CDR2 FYNNEI. V dropped 3 bases and J dropped 2 bases, with 7 bases sitting between them.

The chain combines TRBV12-3 or TRBV12-4 with TRBJ2-7; D is unresolved. V was pared by 3 bases and J by 0 bases, with 6 bases between. This CDR3 contains 13 residues. The CDR3 loop is CASSFHSSYEQYF. Here the CDR3 DNA reads TGTGCCAGCAGTTTCCACAGCTCCTACGAGCAGTACTTC.